The clone carrying this T cell receptor (beta chain) occurred many times. The data are from a study of T-cell reconstitution after alpha-beta-depleted transplantation in children. This CDR3 has 11 residues. Germline V gives CDR1 SQVTM, CDR2 ANQGSEA. Trimming removed 4 bases at V and 5 bases at J, with 5 bases between. Unique molecular identifiers were incorporated into the prepared TCRbeta library. Each CDR3 protein gets one entry after TCRdb re-called the PCR reads with MiXCR. The data show approximately 390,000 distinct CDR3 sequences, roughly 11% seen once. Source: PBMCs from the stem cell graft donor, taken from the stem cell graft. V and J are TRBV29-1 and TRBJ2-2, with D unresolved. The receptor was derived from a human donor who donated a stem cell graft to a child with acute myeloid leukemia. The DNA of the CDR3 is TGCAGCGTTGGTTTTACCGGGGAGCTGTTTTTT. Its protein product is CSVGFTGELFF.